Listed here are 7 T cell receptor beta chains from one sample, sequenced in a study of OX40 agonist ivuxolimab in advanced cancers. Only in-frame clones appear in the TCRdb table, and some are missing; sequencing was by immunoSEQ multiplex PCR. This sample has tens of thousands of clones, with nearly 90% found just once. The input for sequencing was CD4+ or CD8+ T cells sorted from blood, taken in a trial of the OX40 agonist ivuxolimab. Receptor source: an adult with an advanced solid tumor such as melanoma, head and neck, liver or kidney cancer.

The V gene is TRBV15, the J gene TRBJ1-1; the D is unclear. Germline CDR1 and CDR2: LNHNV and YYDKDF (reference sequence). The CDR3 is 12 amino acids. The V and J ends lost 0 bases and 5 bases respectively, with 4 bases between them. CDR3 in amino acids: CATSRDLTEAFF. The CDR3 DNA is TGTGCCACCAGCAGAGATCTAACTGAAGCTTTCTTT.

This chain uses TRBV5-6 with TRBJ1-1; no definite D call. The V gene lost 3 bases and the J gene lost 5 bases, with 20 bases spanning the gap. CDR1 SGHDT and CDR2 YYEEEE come from the germline V gene. The length of the CDR3 is 16 residues. The CDR3 DNA reads TGTGCCAGCAGCTCTTCCCAAAACCTGCATAGGACTGAAGCTTTCTTT. This gives the protein CASSSSQNLHRTEAFF. Full variable domain (outside the CDR3, taken from reference TRBV5-6 and TRBJ1-1): DAGVTQSPTHLIKTRGQQVTLRCSPKSGHDTVSWYQQALGQGPQFIFQYYEEEERQRGNFPDRFSGHQFPNYSSELNVNALLLGDSALYLCASSSSQNLHRTEAFFGQGTRLTVV.

This sequence joins TRBV27 and TRBJ2-2; D may be TRBD2 (5 bases). Germline V gene data show CDR1 as MNHEY and CDR2 as SMNVEV (reference sequence). V was clipped by 3 bases and J by 5 bases, with 22 bases between them. The CDR3 totals 18 residues. The CDR3 nucleotides are TGTGCCAGCAGTTTCCTCGGGCGTCGGGGTGAGGATACCGGGGAGCTGTTTTTT. Translated, it gives CASSFLGRRGEDTGELFF.

The J gene is TRBJ1-2, the V gene TRBV7-9; 7 bases match TRBD1. The ends lost 4 bases at V and 4 bases at J; junction bases unmatched: 9. In germline, CDR1 is SEHNR, CDR2 FQNEAQ (reference sequence). The CDR3 is 15 residues long. CDR3 nucleotide sequence: TGTGCCAGCAGCTCATTGACAGGGATACCCTATGGCTACACCTTC. This codes for CASSSLTGIPYGYTF. Looking up the rest from reference TRBV7-9 and TRBJ1-2 gives the full variable domain: DTGVSQNPRHKITKRGQNVTFRCDPISEHNRLYWYRQTLGQGPEFLTYFQNEAQLEKSRLLSDRFSAERPKGSFSTLEIQRTEQGDSAMYLCASSSLTGIPYGYTFGSGTRLTVV.

The chain carries TRBV27 and TRBJ2-7; TRBD1 matches at 10 bases. Germline V gives CDR1 MNHEY, CDR2 SMNVEV (reference sequence). V shed 4 bases, J shed 5 bases, and the junction held 8 bases outside the gene matches. This CDR3 has 15 amino acids. The CDR3: CASSSGQGVVHEQYF. Written as DNA, the CDR3 is TGTGCCAGCAGTTCCGGACAGGGGGTAGTCCACGAGCAGTACTTC.

The chain combines TRBV4-1 with TRBJ2-3; 13 bases align to TRBD2. The J segment lost 2 bases and the V segment lost 4 bases, leaving 9 bases of the junction unmatched. The length of the CDR3 is 18 residues. The germline gives CDR1 MGHRA, CDR2 YSYEKL. This chain's CDR3 is CASSLGTGTSGDTDTQYF. The CDR3 region has the DNA TGCGCCAGCAGCCTAGGGACGGGGACTAGCGGGGACACAGATACGCAGTATTTT.

The chain carries TRBV28 and TRBJ2-3; the match to TRBD2 covers 7 bases. Trimming took 6 bases from V and 1 from J; bases not matched to a gene: 19. This CDR3 contains 19 residues. The germline gives CDR1 MDHEN, CDR2 SYDVKM. CDR3 loop: CASSPVPGGPPDRTDTQYF. CDR3 in DNA: TGTGCCAGCAGCCCAGTTCCGGGGGGACCCCCGGACCGCACAGATACGCAGTATTTT.